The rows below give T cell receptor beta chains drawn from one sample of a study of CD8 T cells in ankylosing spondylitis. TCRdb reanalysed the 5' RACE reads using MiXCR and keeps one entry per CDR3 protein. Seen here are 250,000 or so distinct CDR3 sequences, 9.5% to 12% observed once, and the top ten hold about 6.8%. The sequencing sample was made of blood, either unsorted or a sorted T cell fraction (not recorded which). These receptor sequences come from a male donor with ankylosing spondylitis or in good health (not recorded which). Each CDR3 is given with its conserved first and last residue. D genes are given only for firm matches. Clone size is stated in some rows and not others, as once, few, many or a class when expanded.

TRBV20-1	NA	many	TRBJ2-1	CSATSSGTPGDEQFF	TGCAGTGCAACCTCCAGCGGAACGCCTGGGGATGAGCAGTTCTTC
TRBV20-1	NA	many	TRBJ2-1	CSASRELSYNEQFF	TGCAGTGCTTCCAGGGAACTTTCCTACAATGAGCAGTTCTTC
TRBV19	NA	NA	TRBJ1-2	CASKPDKANYGYTF	TGTGCCAGTAAGCCAGACAAGGCTAACTATGGCTACACCTTC
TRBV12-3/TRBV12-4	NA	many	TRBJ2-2	CASSFGRNTGELFF	TGTGCCAGCAGTTTTGGTAGGAACACCGGGGAGCTGTTTTTT
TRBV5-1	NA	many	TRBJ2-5	CASSLEASQETQYF	TGCGCCAGCAGCTTGGAGGCTAGTCAAGAGACCCAGTACTTC
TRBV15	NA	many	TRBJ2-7	CATSRDIRDGFYEQYF	TGTGCCACCAGCAGAGATATCCGGGACGGATTCTACGAGCAGTACTTC
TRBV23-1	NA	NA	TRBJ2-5	CASAEKRLSRTQYF	TGCGCCAGCGCGGAGAAGCGGCTCTCGAGGACCCAGTACTTC
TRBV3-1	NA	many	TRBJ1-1	CASSQVLNTEAFF	TGTGCCAGCAGCCAAGTCCTGAACACTGAAGCTTTCTTT
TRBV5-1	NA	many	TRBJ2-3	CASSSDRPRRSTDTQYF	TGCGCCAGCAGCTCCGACAGGCCACGGCGTAGCACAGATACGCAGTATTTT
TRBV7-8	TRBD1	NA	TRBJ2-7	CASSTGGTYEQYF	TGTGCCAGCAGCACAGGGGGCACGTACGAGCAGTACTTC
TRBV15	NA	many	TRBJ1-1	CATSRDPGAQGAFF	TGTGCCACCAGCAGAGATCCGGGGGCCCAAGGAGCTTTCTTT
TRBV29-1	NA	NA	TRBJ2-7	CSVSTRQTYEQYF	TGCAGCGTGTCGACACGGCAAACCTACGAGCAGTACTTC
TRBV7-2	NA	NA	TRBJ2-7	CASSLETISEYEQYF	TGTGCCAGCAGCTTAGAGACAATATCCGAATACGAGCAGTACTTC
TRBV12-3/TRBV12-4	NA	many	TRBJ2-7	CASSTSSYEQYF	TGTGCCAGCAGTACCAGCTCCTACGAGCAGTACTTC
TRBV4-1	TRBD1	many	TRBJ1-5	CASSHTGTGLGNQPQHF	TGCGCCAGCAGCCATACCGGGACAGGTTTAGGAAATCAGCCCCAGCATTTT
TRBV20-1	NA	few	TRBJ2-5	CSARDHVGGETQYF	TGCAGTGCTAGAGATCACGTCGGGGGAGAGACCCAGTACTTC
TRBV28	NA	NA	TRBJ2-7	CASKSESPEQYF	TGTGCCAGCAAATCGGAGAGCCCCGAGCAGTACTTC
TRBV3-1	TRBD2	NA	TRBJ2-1	CASSQGVSGGENEQFF	TGTGCCAGCAGCCAAGGGGTTAGCGGGGGGGAAAATGAGCAGTTCTTC
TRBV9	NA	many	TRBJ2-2	CASSGDRTGELFF	TGTGCCAGCAGCGGGGACCGCACCGGGGAGCTGTTTTTT
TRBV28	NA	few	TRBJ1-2	CASSLAGPGSYGYTF	TGTGCCAGCAGTTTAGCAGGGCCGGGTTCCTATGGCTACACCTTC
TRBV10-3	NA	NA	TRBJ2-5	CAISDRLLGGQETQYF	TGTGCCATCAGTGATAGATTACTGGGAGGCCAAGAGACCCAGTACTTC
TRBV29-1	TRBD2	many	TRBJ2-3	CSVAGGFASTDTQYF	TGCAGCGTGGCGGGAGGGTTTGCTAGCACAGATACGCAGTATTTT